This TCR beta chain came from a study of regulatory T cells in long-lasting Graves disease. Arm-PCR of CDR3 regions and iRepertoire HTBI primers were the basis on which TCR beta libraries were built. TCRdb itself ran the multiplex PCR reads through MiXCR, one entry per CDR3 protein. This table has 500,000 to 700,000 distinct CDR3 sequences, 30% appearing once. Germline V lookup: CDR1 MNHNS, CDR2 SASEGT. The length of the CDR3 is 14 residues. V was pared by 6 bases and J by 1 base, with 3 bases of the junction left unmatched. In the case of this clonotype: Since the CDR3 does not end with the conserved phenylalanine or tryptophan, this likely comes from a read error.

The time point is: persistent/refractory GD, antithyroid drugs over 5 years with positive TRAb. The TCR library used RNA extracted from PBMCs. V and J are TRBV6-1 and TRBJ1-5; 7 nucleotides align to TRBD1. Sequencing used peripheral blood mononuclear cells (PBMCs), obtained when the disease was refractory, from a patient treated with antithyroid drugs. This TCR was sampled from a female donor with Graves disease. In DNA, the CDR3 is TGTGCCAGCAGAAGACAGGGAAGCAATCAGCCCCAGCATTCT. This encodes CASRRQGSNQPQHS.